This paragraph reports one T cell receptor (beta chain). Its antigen is not known. The individuals who served as donors were healthy Caucasians living in Russia, aged roughly 6 to 95. This record comes from a study of blood T cells in healthy people across ages. Broader study findings: The recorded TCR beta diversity per million T cells decreased in a roughly linear manner with age.

This CDR3 region has 14 residues. J was trimmed by 7 bases and V by 0 bases; bases with no gene match: 9. The germline V gene encodes CDR1 DFQATT and CDR2 SNEGSKA (reference sequence). Primed by a sample-barcoded 5' primer and a J-beta primer mix, a second PCR proceeded for about 7 to 11 cycles. Researchers report that a template-switch adaptor with 12 random nucleotides tagged each cDNA molecule. A single record per CDR3 protein comes from TCRdb applying MiXCR to the 5' RACE reads. This repertoire shows hundreds of thousands of distinct CDR3 sequences, roughly 25% found once; its top ten account for 9% to 9.5%. The same data also went into a second study, on T cells of mothers and their children.

This TCR was sampled from a boy aged 10-17 years in good health. The sequenced material came from blood. The rearrangement joins TRBV20-1 to TRBJ2-7; 7 bases agree with TRBD1. The CDR3 nucleotides read TGCAGTGCTAGAGACACCGGGACAGCTTTGGAGCAGTACTTC. This codes for CSARDTGTALEQYF.